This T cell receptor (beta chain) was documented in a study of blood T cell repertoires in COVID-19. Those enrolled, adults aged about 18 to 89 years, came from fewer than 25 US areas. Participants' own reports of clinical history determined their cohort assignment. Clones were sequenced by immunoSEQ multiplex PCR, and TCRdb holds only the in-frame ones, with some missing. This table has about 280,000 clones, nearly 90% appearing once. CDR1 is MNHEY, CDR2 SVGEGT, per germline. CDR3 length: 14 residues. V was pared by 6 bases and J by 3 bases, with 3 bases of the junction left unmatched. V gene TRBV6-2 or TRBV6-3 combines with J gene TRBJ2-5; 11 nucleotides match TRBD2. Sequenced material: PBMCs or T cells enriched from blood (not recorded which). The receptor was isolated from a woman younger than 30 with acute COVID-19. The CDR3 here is CASSRLAGKETQYF. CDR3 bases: TGTGCCAGCAGCCGACTAGCGGGAAAAGAGACCCAGTACTTC.